This TCR beta chain was sequenced in a study of blood T cell repertoires in COVID-19. CDR3 size: 14 residues. Germline CDR1 reads SGHKS; CDR2 reads YYEKEE (reference sequence). Trimming took 4 bases from V and 10 from J; bases not matched to a gene: 14. In the original workflow: The authors estimated nucleated cell counts from reference gene primer amplification. Repertoires were generated with immunoSEQ multiplex PCR, while TCRdb's copy carries only in-frame clones and drops some. That table is the source of V, J and clone size, and D and trimming were worked out from the DNA. The table records about 110,000 clones, roughly 76% of them present only once.

The TCR comes from a woman in her 70s with acute or convalescent COVID-19. The chain carries TRBV5-5 and TRBJ2-7; 7 bases align to TRBD2. Sequenced sample: peripheral blood. The CDR3 DNA sequence: TGTGCCAGCAGCCTGAGTCAGATCCGGGGGGATCAGTACTTC. Amino acid sequence: CASSLSQIRGDQYF. Looking up the rest from reference TRBV5-5 and TRBJ2-7 gives the full variable domain: DAGVTQSPTHLIKTRGQQVTLRCSPISGHKSVSWYQQVLGQGPQFIFQYYEKEERGRGNFPDRFSARQFPNYSSELNVNALLLGDSALYLCASSLSQIRGDQYFGPGTRLTVT.